These T cell receptor beta chains were read from a single sample in a study of beta chain features in type 1 diabetes. Sequencing was performed with immunoSEQ multiplex PCR; in TCRdb, only in-frame clones are kept and a portion is missing. The table lists roughly 150,000 clones, more than 9.5% of them singletons, with about 2% in the top ten. The sequenced sample consisted of central memory CD4+ T cells from blood. These receptors were taken from a man younger than 35 in good health. CDR3s include the opening cysteine and the closing phenylalanine or tryptophan. D genes are given only for firm matches. Not every row has a clone size; where given, it reads once, few, many or a size class.

>TRBD1|TRBJ1-2|TRBV4-3|-
TGCGCCAGCAGCCAGCGACAGGGGGGCTTCTATGGCTACACCTTC
CASSQRQGGFYGYTF
>-|TRBJ1-5|TRBV2|-
TGTGCCAGCAGTGACAAAGGACGGGGACAGCCCCAGCATTTT
CASSDKGRGQPQHF
>-|TRBJ2-1|TRBV5-4|many
TGTGCCAGCAGCCCCACGGGGGATGAGCAGTTCTTC
CASSPTGDEQFF
>-|TRBJ1-2|TRBV5-1|few
TGCGCCAGCAGCTCGAACAGAGGTAGTTATGGCTACACCTTC
CASSSNRGSYGYTF
>-|TRBJ2-5|TRBV28|-
TGTGCCAGCAGCATGGCGGGGACAAACAAACAAGAGACCCAGTACTTC
CASSMAGTNKQETQYF
>-|TRBJ1-1|TRBV7-9|-
TGTGCCAGCAGCTTAGTAGTCGAGACTGAAGCTTTCTTT
CASSLVVETEAFF
>-|TRBJ2-5|TRBV18|-
TGTGCCAGCTCACCAAGCAAGAACCAAGAGACCCAGTACTTC
CASSPSKNQETQYF
>-|TRBJ1-1|TRBV29-1|few
TGCAGCGTTGTCGGGAGGGTAGAGGCCACTGAAGCTTTCTTT
CSVVGRVEATEAFF
>-|TRBJ1-5|TRBV14|few
TGTGCCAGCAGCCTGGGAGGGCGGGGTCCCCAGCATTTT
CASSLGGRGPQHF
>TRBD2|TRBJ2-7|TRBV6-1|-
TGTGCCAGCAGTGAAGATGGAGCGGGGGGCTACGAGCAGTACTTC
CASSEDGAGGYEQYF
>TRBD2|TRBJ2-1|TRBV11-3|-
TGTGCCAGCAGCTTTGGCGGGGGGCCTTACAATGAGCAGTTCTTC
CASSFGGGPYNEQFF
>-|TRBJ1-5|TRBV11-2|-
TGTGCCAGCAGCTTAGTAACAGGAGCTAATCAGCCCCAGCATTTT
CASSLVTGANQPQHF
>TRBD2|TRBJ2-3|TRBV4-3|few
TGCGCCAGCAGCCAAGCCTCGGGACTAGCGGGAAGGGGAGATACGCAGTATTTT
CASSQASGLAGRGDTQYF
>-|TRBJ2-7|TRBV11-2|few
TGTGCCAGCAGCTTACGAAACGGCTACGAGCAGTACTTC
CASSLRNGYEQYF
>-|TRBJ2-7|TRBV7-6|few
TGTGCCAGCAGCTTAATGGCCGGAGCCTACGAGCAGTACTTC
CASSLMAGAYEQYF
>-|TRBJ1-2|TRBV7-2|few
TGTGCCAGCAGCTTAGCACAGGGTTTCGGGGGCTACACCTTC
CASSLAQGFGGYTF
>-|TRBJ2-7|TRBV7-2|few
TGTGCCAGCAGCTCCCGTAGGGGAAGCTCCTACGAGCAGTACTTC
CASSSRRGSSYEQYF
>TRBD2|TRBJ2-5|TRBV2|-
TGTGCCAGCAAAGAAACTAGCGGATCGAGGGAGACCCAGTACTTC
CASKETSGSRETQYF
>TRBD1|TRBJ2-2|TRBV10-3|few
TGTGCCATCAGTGAACAGGGGACCTACACCGGGGAGCTGTTTTTT
CAISEQGTYTGELFF
>-|TRBJ1-5|TRBV28|few
TGTGCCAGCAGGCAGGGGATCAATCAGCCCCAGCATTTT
CASRQGINQPQHF
>TRBD1|TRBJ1-1|TRBV28|-
TGTGCCAGCAGTCTCGGGACAGGGCTCGTAGCTTTCTTT
CASSLGTGLVAFF
>-|TRBJ2-1|TRBV19|-
TGTGCCAGTAGTAGGAGGGATGAGCAGTTCTTC
CASSRRDEQFF
>-|TRBJ2-7|TRBV29-1|few
TGCAGCGGCGGTGGGGGCAGGGGTGCCTACGAGCAGTACTTC
CSGGGGRGAYEQYF
>-|TRBJ2-2|TRBV2|many
TGTGCCAGCAGTGTGGTCCCGAACACCGGGGAGCTGTTTTTT
CASSVVPNTGELFF
>-|TRBJ2-1|TRBV19|-
TGTGCCAGTAGTATAGCACTCCATAATGAGCAGTTCTTC
CASSIALHNEQFF
>-|TRBJ2-7|TRBV7-2|-
TGTGCCAGCAGCTTAAATACAGGGCACAATTACGAGCAGTACTTC
CASSLNTGHNYEQYF
>TRBD1|TRBJ1-5|TRBV28|few
TGTGCCAGCAGTCCGTCGGGACAGGGGAAGGGTCAGCCCCAGCATTTT
CASSPSGQGKGQPQHF
>-|TRBJ2-1|TRBV28|-
TGTGCCAGCAAGAGGGGGACGTCCTCCTACAATGAGCAGTTCTTC
CASKRGTSSYNEQFF
>-|TRBJ2-2|TRBV28|few
TGTGCCAGCAGTCGAGGTACAGGTCAGGCGAACACCGGGGAGCTGTTTTTT
CASSRGTGQANTGELFF
>-|TRBJ1-1|TRBV5-1|few
TGCGCCAGCAGCTTGGAGGGACCCACTGAAGCTTTCTTT
CASSLEGPTEAFF
>TRBD1|TRBJ2-5|TRBV11-3|-
TGTGCCAGCAGCTCCGGACAGGGTATAGAAGAGACCCAGTACTTC
CASSSGQGIEETQYF
>TRBD2|TRBJ2-3|TRBV4-3|few
TGCGCCAGCAGCCAGCGACTAGCGGGGCGATCAAGCACAGATACGCAGTATTTT
CASSQRLAGRSSTDTQYF
>-|TRBJ1-4|TRBV30|-
TGTGCGTGTTACAGGGCTAATGAAAAACTGTTTTTT
CACYRANEKLFF
>-|TRBJ1-2|TRBV5-1|-
TGCGCCAGCAGCTTGGGACAGAGAGTCTATGGCTACACCTTC
CASSLGQRVYGYTF
>TRBD1|TRBJ2-7|TRBV9|-
TGTGCCAGCAGCTCAGCAGGGGGTTCGGGCGAGCAGTACTTC
CASSSAGGSGEQYF
>-|TRBJ2-3|TRBV7-3|-
TGTGCCAGCAGCTTATCCCCCACAGCAGATACGCAGTATTTT
CASSLSPTADTQYF
>-|TRBJ2-5|TRBV5-1|few
TGCGCCAGCAGCTACGGGCAAGAGACCCAGTACTTC
CASSYGQETQYF
>-|TRBJ2-5|TRBV28|-
TGTGCCAGCAGTTTACGAACAGGGAGACAAGAGACCCAGTACTTC
CASSLRTGRQETQYF
>-|TRBJ1-2|TRBV14|few
TGTGCCAGCAGCCAAGCCGGAAGATTTTATGGCTACACCTTC
CASSQAGRFYGYTF
>-|TRBJ1-1|TRBV7-9|-
TGTGCCAGCAGACCGTCAGGATTGGCGGCTGAAGCTTTCTTT
CASRPSGLAAEAFF
>-|TRBJ2-7|TRBV21-1|few
TGTGCCAGCAGCAAAGTTCGGAGCGGCTACGAGCAGTACTTC
CASSKVRSGYEQYF
>TRBD2|TRBJ2-2|TRBV10-3|many
TGTGCCATCAGCGACACTAAGCGGGGGGACACCGGGGAGCTGTTTTTT
CAISDTKRGDTGELFF
>TRBD1|TRBJ1-1|TRBV14|-
TGTGCCAGCAGCCAAGTCCAGGCCGGGACAGGGAGGAGGAACACTGAAGCTTTCTTT
CASSQVQAGTGRRNTEAFF
>-|TRBJ2-7|TRBV4-3|few
TGCGCCAGCAGCCTCCAAGCGGGTGTAACTCTTGGTGTCGAGCAGTACTTC
CASSLQAGVTLGVEQYF
>-|TRBJ2-1|TRBV13|many
TGTGCCAGCAGATTGACCCTTAAGGGGGGTGAGCAGTTCTTC
CASRLTLKGGEQFF
>TRBD1|TRBJ2-7|TRBV6-5|-
TGTGCCGTACGGGACAGGGGTAACTACGAGCAGTACTTC
CAVRDRGNYEQYF
>-|TRBJ1-2|TRBV7-9|-
TGTGCCAGCAGCTTAGGGGCGGACAGAAGCTACACCTTC
CASSLGADRSYTF
>-|TRBJ1-2|TRBV7-2|-
TGTGCCAGCAGCCTCGACGGGGTCTATGGCTACACCTTC
CASSLDGVYGYTF
>TRBD2|TRBJ2-5|TRBV30|few
TGTGCCTGGGGAACTAGCGGGGGGGGCAAGGAGACCCAGTACTTC
CAWGTSGGGKETQYF
>TRBD1|TRBJ2-7|TRBV7-2|-
TGTGCCAGCAGCTTAATCCAGGGACAGGGCGCCTACGAGCAGTACTTC
CASSLIQGQGAYEQYF
>-|TRBJ1-1|TRBV19|medium-sized
TGTGCCAGTAGTATAGGTGGTGTTAGCACTGAAGCTTTCTTT
CASSIGGVSTEAFF